These 15 T cell receptor beta chains share one sample of origin, sequenced in a study of blood T cell repertoires in COVID-19. Clones were sequenced by immunoSEQ multiplex PCR, and TCRdb holds only the in-frame ones, with some missing. The sample lists a few hundred thousand clones; around 78% were seen once. Sequences were obtained from peripheral blood. These receptor sequences come from a man in his fifties or sixties who had recovered from COVID-19.

The genes are TRBV5-4 and TRBJ2-5; TRBD1 might be the D (6 bases). V lost 0 bases to trimming and J lost 5 bases, with 14 bases between them. The CDR3 is made up of 15 amino acids. In germline, CDR1 is SGHNT, CDR2 YYREEE (reference sequence). The CDR3 region has the DNA TGTGCCAGCAGCTTGGTGGGCAGGGGCGGGGAGACCCAGTACTTC. It encodes CASSLVGRGGETQYF.

The rearrangement uses TRBV15 and TRBJ2-1; D perhaps matches TRBD1 (6 bases). Trimming stripped 3 bases from V and 12 bases from J, with 9 bases between. The CDR3 has 11 amino acids. The germline gives CDR1 LNHNV, CDR2 YYDKDF (reference sequence). The chain's CDR3 is CATSSVGAQFF. The CDR3 DNA follows: TGTGCCACCAGCAGCGTGGGGGCGCAGTTCTTC.

The V and J genes are TRBV5-1 and TRBJ2-3; D may be TRBD2 (6 bases). CDR3 length equals 15 residues. Germline V lookup: CDR1 SGHRS, CDR2 YFSETQ. Trimming stripped 0 bases from V and 2 bases from J, with 10 bases between. The CDR3 sequence is CASSLVGGVTDTQYF. Written as DNA, the CDR3 is TGCGCCAGCAGCTTGGTGGGGGGTGTCACAGATACGCAGTATTTT.

The genes are TRBV7-6 and TRBJ2-1; 12 bases line up with TRBD2. CDR1 and CDR2 (germline): SGHVS, FNYEAQ. The V segment lost 1 base and the J segment 6 bases; nucleotides outside the gene matches: 13. This CDR3 is 19 amino acids long. The CDR3 DNA is TGTGCCAGCAGCTTAGTCCAGCTAGCGGGAGGGCCGGCGATCAATGAGCAGTTCTTC. As protein: CASSLVQLAGGPAINEQFF.

The chain is built from TRBV19 and TRBJ1-2, with 10 bases lining up with TRBD1. Germline lookup yields CDR1 LNHDA and CDR2 SQIVND (reference sequence). The CDR3 consists of 16 residues. V gave up 1 base and J gave up 6 bases; unmatched junction bases: 8. The CDR3 protein is CASSIVTGTGVHGYTF. In DNA form, the CDR3 reads TGTGCCAGTAGTATAGTCACCGGGACAGGGGTCCATGGCTACACCTTC.

This chain uses TRBV20-1 with TRBJ2-7; TRBD2 aligns across 10 bases. This CDR3 comprises 15 residues. Germline CDR1 DFQATT, CDR2 SNEGSKA (reference sequence). The trim removed 3 bases at V and 5 bases at J, leaving 10 bases unmatched. In nucleotides, the CDR3 is TGCAGTGCTAGTAAAATAGCGGGAGGAGGCCACGAGCAGTACTTC. This gives the protein CSASKIAGGGHEQYF.

The J gene is TRBJ2-2, the V gene TRBV7-6, with no clear D. CDR3 length: 15 residues. Germline CDR1 reads SGHVS; CDR2 reads FNYEAQ. Trimming stripped 1 base from V and 2 bases from J, with 8 bases between. The CDR3 DNA is TGTGCCAGCAGCTTAGAACAAATTAACACCGGGGAGCTGTTTTTT. Translating gives CASSLEQINTGELFF.

With regard to this clone: The sample contains more than one DNA sequence encoding this CDR3. This chain joins TRBV5-4 and TRBJ2-5, with D possibly TRBD1 on 5 matching bases. Germline values: CDR1 SGHNT, CDR2 YYREEE (reference sequence). V lost 1 base and J 5 bases, leaving 9 bases between the germline ends. The CDR3 sequence is 13 residues long. The DNA for the CDR3 is TGTGCCAGCAGCTTGCCCCCAGGGGAGACCCAGTACTTC. Protein: CASSLPPGETQYF.

CDR3 in DNA: TGTGCCAGCTCACCGGGCCGTCCCGGGGGTACCGGGGAGCTGTTTTTT. Its translation: CASSPGRPGGTGELFF. V is TRBV18 and J is TRBJ2-2; D is possibly TRBD2 (6 bases). CDR1 KGHSH and CDR2 LQKENI come from the germline V gene. CDR3 length equals 16 residues. V was trimmed by 3 bases and J by 5 bases, leaving 16 bases between them. Full variable domain (outside the CDR3, taken from reference TRBV18 and TRBJ2-2): NAGVMQNPRHLVRRRGQEARLRCSPMKGHSHVYWYRQLPEEGLKFMVYLQKENIIDESGMPKERFSAEFPKEGPSILRIQQVVRGDSAAYFCASSPGRPGGTGELFFGEGSRLTVL.

This clone was detected only once. The CDR3 protein is CASSQGTASSYEQYF. In DNA, the CDR3 is TGCGCCAGCAGCCAGGGGACAGCGAGCTCCTACGAGCAGTACTTC. The chain is built from TRBV4-1 and TRBJ2-7; 7 nucleotides line up with TRBD1. With 3 bases clipped from V and 0 bases from J, the junction kept 5 bases outside the gene matches. CDR3 length equals 15 residues. Germline-derived CDR1 and CDR2 are MGHRA and YSYEKL.

The chain has TRBV7-3 and TRBJ2-7; perhaps TRBD1 as D (6 bases). Germline V CDR1 and CDR2: SGHTA, FQGTGA. The CDR3 extends over 16 amino acids. V lost 2 bases to trimming and J lost 0 bases, with 14 bases between them. CDR3: CASSLSPGVSSYEQYF. In DNA form, the CDR3 reads TGTGCCAGCAGCTTATCCCCAGGGGTTAGCTCCTACGAGCAGTACTTC.

This chain uses TRBV24-1 with TRBJ2-1, with D perhaps matching TRBD1 (8 bases). V dropped 3 bases and J dropped 5 bases, with 22 bases sitting between them. Germline V gene data show CDR1 as KGHDR and CDR2 as SFDVKD. The CDR3 has 18 residues. The CDR3 reads CATSDGGTGGRGDNEQFF. CDR3 DNA sequence: TGTGCCACCAGTGATGGGGGGACAGGCGGTCGGGGGGACAATGAGCAGTTCTTC.

This clone is judged medium-sized (0.01 to 0.1%). CDR3 sequence: CASEKGQEQYF. The CDR3 DNA reads TGTGCCAGTGAAAAAGGACAGGAGCAGTACTTC. The chain uses TRBV21-1 and TRBJ2-7; the table's D call of TRBD1 was not tested on the DNA. TRBV21-1 is designated a pseudogene. The CDR3 spans 11 residues.

This clone has just one count. The chain joins TRBV7-8 to TRBJ1-3; D unresolved. Germline V gene data show CDR1 as SGHVS and CDR2 as FQNEAQ. The CDR3 length is 15 residues. V lost 3 bases and J 5 bases, leaving 14 bases between the germline ends. CDR3 DNA sequence: TGTGCCAGCAGCTTTGGAGGGTTCTCCCGAAACACCATATATTTT. It codes for CASSFGGFSRNTIYF.

The V call is TRBV19, the J call TRBJ2-7; D unresolved. Germline CDR1 LNHDA, CDR2 SQIVND (reference sequence). The V end lost 3 bases, the J end lost 3 bases, and 9 bases lay between the germline ends. The CDR3 consists of 13 residues. Written as DNA, the CDR3 is TGTGCCAGTAGTATGGGCCAGATCTACGAGCAGTACTTC. This gives the protein CASSMGQIYEQYF.